This TCR beta chain comes out of a study of blood T cells in healthy people across ages. Primers used in a second PCR of roughly 6 to 11 cycles were a sample-barcoded 5' primer and a J-beta primer mix. TCRdb independently ran MiXCR on the 5' RACE reads; one entry per CDR3 protein. The table shows 650,000 to 800,000 distinct CDR3 sequences, with approximately 44% occurring only once. J was trimmed by 11 bases and V by 7 bases; bases with no gene match: 13. The CDR3 contains 12 residues. CDR1 DFQATT and CDR2 SNEGSKA come from the germline V gene (reference sequence). Sequenced: blood. V is TRBV20-1 and J is TRBJ2-5, with TRBD1 identical over 7 bases. The sequence was obtained from a man aged 55 to 69 in good health. DNA for the CDR3: TGCAGTGACGACAGGGCACCCTACGGGCAGTACTTC. Protein product: CSDDRAPYGQYF.